The T cell receptor (beta chain) under discussion was sequenced for a study of blood T cell repertoires in COVID-19. Produced via immunoSEQ multiplex PCR; TCRdb's table is partial and in-frame only. The sample has roughly 88,000 clones, around 90% seen once. The receptor was isolated from a woman between 45 and 65 years old in a cohort sampled during active COVID-19. The sequenced sample consisted of peripheral blood.

CDR3 amino acids: CASSPGEANYGYTF. The CDR3 DNA reads as TGTGCCAGCTCACCCGGGGAAGCTAACTATGGCTACACCTTC. The chain employs TRBV18 and TRBJ1-2; D is uncertain. Germline V CDR1 and CDR2: KGHSH, LQKENI. The CDR3 contains 14 residues. The V and J ends lost 3 bases and 0 bases respectively, with 8 bases between them.